These T cell receptor beta chains were read from a single sample in a study of regulatory T cells. Generated by immunoSEQ multiplex PCR, the TCRdb table keeps only in-frame clones and is missing some. The sample consists of nearly 30,000 clones, 80% to 95% of them appearing once. Source material: conventional CD4+ T cells sorted from blood. All receptors come from a person aged 18-35 years with CD3G deficiency. Both conserved end residues are part of each CDR3. The order of the fields is CDR3 protein, CDR3 DNA, clone size, V gene, J gene, D gene. The D gene is left open where the match is weak. Size is stated for part of the rows, as once, few or many counts, or as a class when the clone is expanded.

cdr3_aa: CASSDAVGYEQFF
cdr3_nt: TGTGCCAGCAGTGATGCGGTTGGATATGAGCAGTTCTTC
clone_size: -
v_call: TRBV6-1
j_call: TRBJ2-1
d_call: -

cdr3_aa: CASSSTFLYGYTF
cdr3_nt: TGTGCCAGCAGTTCAACCTTTCTCTATGGCTACACCTTC
clone_size: -
v_call: TRBV28
j_call: TRBJ1-2
d_call: -

cdr3_aa: CASSFGLGQQYF
cdr3_nt: TGTGCCAGCAGCTTTGGATTGGGTCAGCAGTACTTC
clone_size: -
v_call: TRBV11-2
j_call: TRBJ2-7
d_call: -

cdr3_aa: CSVGLGTVSYEQYF
cdr3_nt: TGCAGCGTTGGGCTAGGGACGGTGAGCTACGAGCAGTACTTC
clone_size: -
v_call: TRBV29-1
j_call: TRBJ2-7
d_call: -

cdr3_aa: CASSMENRGQRTGELFF
cdr3_nt: TGTGCCAGTAGTATGGAAAACAGGGGGCAGAGGACCGGGGAGCTGTTTTTT
clone_size: -
v_call: TRBV19
j_call: TRBJ2-2
d_call: TRBD1

cdr3_aa: CASSRKVTDTQYF
cdr3_nt: TGTGCCAGCTCACGGAAAGTTACAGATACGCAGTATTTT
clone_size: -
v_call: TRBV18
j_call: TRBJ2-3
d_call: -

cdr3_aa: CASSSFKKGQGYGYTF
cdr3_nt: TGTGCCAGCAGCTCCTTCAAAAAGGGACAGGGTTATGGCTACACCTTC
clone_size: once
v_call: TRBV28
j_call: TRBJ1-2
d_call: TRBD1

cdr3_aa: CAISNRYDEQFF
cdr3_nt: TGTGCCATCAGCAATAGATATGATGAGCAGTTCTTC
clone_size: -
v_call: TRBV10-3
j_call: TRBJ2-1
d_call: -

cdr3_aa: CASSLAGRQGGWNEQFF
cdr3_nt: TGTGCCAGCAGCTTAGCGGGTAGACAGGGAGGGTGGAATGAGCAGTTCTTC
clone_size: once
v_call: TRBV7-8
j_call: TRBJ2-1
d_call: -

cdr3_aa: CASSPGNDYGYTF
cdr3_nt: TGTGCCAGCTCACCGGGGAATGACTATGGCTACACCTTC
clone_size: -
v_call: TRBV18
j_call: TRBJ1-2
d_call: -

cdr3_aa: CASSRDRTGNSPLHF
cdr3_nt: TGTGCCAGCTCACGGGACAGGACGGGTAATTCACCCCTCCACTTT
clone_size: -
v_call: TRBV18
j_call: TRBJ1-6
d_call: TRBD1

cdr3_aa: CASSHSSGRSDTQYF
cdr3_nt: TGCGCCAGCAGCCACTCCTCCGGGAGGTCAGATACGCAGTATTTT
clone_size: -
v_call: TRBV5-1
j_call: TRBJ2-3
d_call: TRBD2

cdr3_aa: CASSIEPYQPQHF
cdr3_nt: TGTGCCAGTAGTATAGAACCATATCAGCCCCAGCATTTT
clone_size: -
v_call: TRBV19
j_call: TRBJ1-5
d_call: -

cdr3_aa: CAIGGPSYNEQFF
cdr3_nt: TGTGCCATCGGGGGTCCCTCCTACAATGAGCAGTTCTTC
clone_size: -
v_call: TRBV10-3
j_call: TRBJ2-1
d_call: -

cdr3_aa: CASSLAPWPQETQYF
cdr3_nt: TGCGCCAGCAGCTTGGCACCTTGGCCCCAAGAGACCCAGTACTTC
clone_size: -
v_call: TRBV5-1
j_call: TRBJ2-5
d_call: -

cdr3_aa: CASSLTSGGSGTQYF
cdr3_nt: TGTGCCAGCAGCTTGACTAGCGGGGGATCTGGTACGCAGTATTTT
clone_size: -
v_call: TRBV7-9
j_call: TRBJ2-3
d_call: TRBD2

cdr3_aa: CAWSYRGTDTQYF
cdr3_nt: TGTGCCTGGAGTTACCGGGGGACAGATACGCAGTATTTT
clone_size: once
v_call: TRBV30
j_call: TRBJ2-3
d_call: -

cdr3_aa: CASTESGRRVGEQFF
cdr3_nt: TGTGCCAGCACCGAAAGCGGGAGGCGGGTAGGTGAGCAGTTCTTC
clone_size: -
v_call: TRBV28
j_call: TRBJ2-1
d_call: TRBD2

cdr3_aa: CASSLEGAYGYTF
cdr3_nt: TGCGCCAGCAGCTTGGAGGGGGCCTATGGCTACACCTTC
clone_size: -
v_call: TRBV5-1
j_call: TRBJ1-2
d_call: TRBD1

cdr3_aa: CATSRGGSGGADTQYF
cdr3_nt: TGTGCCACCAGCAGAGGAGGCAGCGGGGGGGCGGATACGCAGTATTTT
clone_size: -
v_call: TRBV15
j_call: TRBJ2-3
d_call: TRBD2

cdr3_aa: CASSLKVHVEAFF
cdr3_nt: TGTGCCAGCAGCTTAAAGGTGCATGTTGAAGCTTTCTTT
clone_size: -
v_call: TRBV7-2
j_call: TRBJ1-1
d_call: -

cdr3_aa: CAIKGRSGGTSYNEQFF
cdr3_nt: TGTGCCATCAAGGGTCGCAGCGGGGGTACATCCTACAATGAGCAGTTCTTC
clone_size: -
v_call: TRBV11-1
j_call: TRBJ2-1
d_call: TRBD2

cdr3_aa: CASSQEPGGIGGYTF
cdr3_nt: TGCGCCAGCAGCCAAGAACCAGGGGGCATAGGTGGCTACACCTTC
clone_size: few
v_call: TRBV4-3
j_call: TRBJ1-2
d_call: TRBD1

cdr3_aa: CASSFMADRVRPDTQYF
cdr3_nt: TGTGCCAGCAGCTTTATGGCCGACAGGGTCCGGCCAGATACGCAGTATTTT
clone_size: -
v_call: TRBV7-9
j_call: TRBJ2-3
d_call: TRBD1

cdr3_aa: CASSLSGPTGELFF
cdr3_nt: TGTGCCAGCAGCTTAAGCGGACCTACCGGGGAGCTGTTTTTT
clone_size: few
v_call: TRBV7-9
j_call: TRBJ2-2
d_call: -

cdr3_aa: CASSLKWRAGVKSETQYF
cdr3_nt: TGTGCCAGCAGCTTAAAATGGCGAGCGGGAGTTAAATCAGAGACCCAGTACTTC
clone_size: -
v_call: TRBV11-2
j_call: TRBJ2-5
d_call: TRBD2

cdr3_aa: CAWSDRAGGTEAFF
cdr3_nt: TGTGCCTGGAGTGACAGGGCGGGGGGGACTGAAGCTTTCTTT
clone_size: -
v_call: TRBV30
j_call: TRBJ1-1
d_call: -

cdr3_aa: CASARPEGPYEQYF
cdr3_nt: TGCGCCAGCGCACGACCCGAGGGGCCCTACGAGCAGTACTTC
clone_size: once
v_call: TRBV5-1
j_call: TRBJ2-7
d_call: -

cdr3_aa: CASQDSGANIQYF
cdr3_nt: TGTGCCAGTCAGGACAGTGGGGCGAACATTCAGTACTTC
clone_size: -
v_call: TRBV6-1
j_call: TRBJ2-4
d_call: -

cdr3_aa: CASSFLSGRDYNEQFF
cdr3_nt: TGTGCCAGCAGTTTCTTGTCCGGGAGGGACTACAATGAGCAGTTCTTC
clone_size: -
v_call: TRBV28
j_call: TRBJ2-1
d_call: TRBD2

cdr3_aa: CASSFPGVNEQFF
cdr3_nt: TGTGCCAGCAGCTTTCCGGGAGTAAATGAGCAGTTCTTC
clone_size: -
v_call: TRBV7-8
j_call: TRBJ2-1
d_call: -

cdr3_aa: CASSVALLNEQFF
cdr3_nt: TGTGCCAGCAGCGTAGCGCTGCTCAATGAGCAGTTCTTC
clone_size: -
v_call: TRBV9
j_call: TRBJ2-1
d_call: -

cdr3_aa: CASCGTPAYEQYF
cdr3_nt: TGTGCCAGCTGTGGGACTCCGGCCTACGAGCAGTACTTC
clone_size: -
v_call: TRBV21-1
j_call: TRBJ2-7
d_call: -

cdr3_aa: CSVDGEYEQYF
cdr3_nt: TGCAGCGTTGATGGGGAGTACGAGCAGTACTTC
clone_size: -
v_call: TRBV29-1
j_call: TRBJ2-7
d_call: -

cdr3_aa: CASSPRPDGELFF
cdr3_nt: TGTGCCAGCAGCCCGAGACCGGACGGGGAGCTGTTTTTT
clone_size: -
v_call: TRBV7-9
j_call: TRBJ2-2
d_call: -

cdr3_aa: CASSRPGTGANTEAFF
cdr3_nt: TGTGCCAGCTCACGCCCCGGCACAGGCGCTAACACTGAAGCTTTCTTT
clone_size: -
v_call: TRBV18
j_call: TRBJ1-1
d_call: -

cdr3_aa: CASSEMWGLGEKLFF
cdr3_nt: TGTGCCAGCAGTGAAATGTGGGGCCTCGGTGAAAAACTGTTTTTT
clone_size: -
v_call: TRBV6-1
j_call: TRBJ1-4
d_call: -

cdr3_aa: CASSLASLSYNEQFF
cdr3_nt: TGTGCCAGCAGTTTGGCAAGTCTAAGCTACAATGAGCAGTTCTTC
clone_size: -
v_call: TRBV28
j_call: TRBJ2-1
d_call: -

cdr3_aa: CASSSDRVVNYQPQHF
cdr3_nt: TGTGCCAGCAGCTCGGACAGGGTTGTGAATTATCAGCCCCAGCATTTT
clone_size: -
v_call: TRBV7-8
j_call: TRBJ1-5
d_call: TRBD1

cdr3_aa: CASSTHSQAFF
cdr3_nt: TGTGCCAGTAGTACCCATTCTCAAGCTTTCTTT
clone_size: once
v_call: TRBV19
j_call: TRBJ1-1
d_call: -

cdr3_aa: CASTGTGNYEQYF
cdr3_nt: TGTGCCAGCACTGGGACAGGGAACTACGAGCAGTACTTC
clone_size: -
v_call: TRBV2
j_call: TRBJ2-7
d_call: TRBD1

cdr3_aa: CASSSFRSNYGYTF
cdr3_nt: TGTGCCAGCAGCTCCTTCAGGTCTAACTATGGCTACACCTTC
clone_size: few
v_call: TRBV5-4
j_call: TRBJ1-2
d_call: -

cdr3_aa: CASSSQGDTQYF
cdr3_nt: TGCGCCAGCAGCTCCCAGGGAGATACGCAGTATTTT
clone_size: -
v_call: TRBV5-1
j_call: TRBJ2-3
d_call: -

cdr3_aa: CASSPQGPYGYTF
cdr3_nt: TGTGCCAGCAGTCCTCAGGGACCCTATGGCTACACCTTC
clone_size: -
v_call: TRBV28
j_call: TRBJ1-2
d_call: -

cdr3_aa: CASSLVIGEAEAFF
cdr3_nt: TGTGCCAGCAGCTTAGTTATCGGGGAGGCTGAAGCTTTCTTT
clone_size: -
v_call: TRBV7-6
j_call: TRBJ1-1
d_call: -

cdr3_aa: CASSVGRAGANVLTF
cdr3_nt: TGTGCCAGCAGCGTAGGGCGGGCTGGGGCCAACGTCCTGACTTTC
clone_size: -
v_call: TRBV9
j_call: TRBJ2-6
d_call: -

cdr3_aa: CAWGQGAELAQYF
cdr3_nt: TGTGCCTGGGGGCAGGGGGCTGAGTTAGCCCAGTACTTC
clone_size: once
v_call: TRBV30
j_call: TRBJ2-5
d_call: TRBD1

cdr3_aa: CSVAWGQRLEETQYF
cdr3_nt: TGCAGCGTTGCCTGGGGGCAAAGACTAGAAGAGACCCAGTACTTC
clone_size: -
v_call: TRBV29-1
j_call: TRBJ2-5
d_call: -

cdr3_aa: CASSIVGGSSGELFF
cdr3_nt: TGTGCCAGTAGTATAGTGGGGGGATCCTCCGGGGAGCTGTTTTTT
clone_size: -
v_call: TRBV19
j_call: TRBJ2-2
d_call: -